This is a list of T cell receptor beta chains from one sample in a study of T cell changes during pregnancy in multiple sclerosis. Assay used: immunoSEQ multiplex PCR; TCRdb lists only in-frame clones, some missing. The table includes about 100,000 clones, around 92% detected once. Sequenced here: peripheral blood, sampled after pregnancy. Source of these receptors: a female donor with multiple sclerosis, enrolled in a pregnancy study. The CDR3 runs from the conserved cysteine through the conserved F or W. The D gene is left open where the match is weak. Only some rows state a clone size, as once, few, many or a class for expanded clones.

cdr3_nt | cdr3_aa | v_call | d_call | j_call | clone_size
TGCGCCAGCAGCGTGGACAGGGCTCCCCACGAGCAGTACTTC | CASSVDRAPHEQYF | TRBV5-1 | TRBD1 | TRBJ2-7 | -
TGTGCCAGCAGCCCGGACAGGGGGGGGCTCAATACGCAGTATTTT | CASSPDRGGLNTQYF | TRBV5-4 | TRBD1 | TRBJ2-3 | -
TGTGCCTCCGACAGGGTCCACGAGCAGTACTTC | CASDRVHEQYF | TRBV30 | TRBD1 | TRBJ2-7 | -
TGTGCCAGCAGCGTAGCTACGACAGGGGGAGGGCAAGAGACCCAGTACTTC | CASSVATTGGGQETQYF | TRBV9 | TRBD1 | TRBJ2-5 | once
TGTGCCAGCACCTTGACAGGGAGCACTGAAGCTTTCTTT | CASTLTGSTEAFF | TRBV6-1 | TRBD1 | TRBJ1-1 | -
TGTGCCAGCAGTTTTTCGGAAAAACTGTTTTTT | CASSFSEKLFF | TRBV28 | - | TRBJ1-4 | -
TGTGCCAGCAGTCCAGCGGGAGGGCTCGAGCAGTACTTC | CASSPAGGLEQYF | TRBV6-1 | TRBD2 | TRBJ2-7 | -
TGTGCCAGCAGCAGGGGTCACAATGAAAAACTGTTTTTT | CASSRGHNEKLFF | TRBV6-5 | - | TRBJ1-4 | -
TGTGCCAGCAGTGAACAGCTTACGGGGGTGGGGGAGCAGTACTTC | CASSEQLTGVGEQYF | TRBV2 | - | TRBJ2-7 | -
TGTGCCAGCAGTCAACAGGGGGACTCCTACGAGCAGTACTTC | CASSQQGDSYEQYF | TRBV2 | TRBD1 | TRBJ2-7 | -
TGTGCCAGCAGCTCACCTGAGGTCACCGTAACCTACGAGCAGTACTTC | CASSSPEVTVTYEQYF | TRBV7-8 | - | TRBJ2-7 | -
TGTGCCAGCAGTATACAGGGGGTTTTCACTGAAGCTTTCTTT | CASSIQGVFTEAFF | TRBV6-5 | TRBD1 | TRBJ1-1 | -
TGTGCCAGTAGTATCGAGGGACAGGCTGGTCGCTACACCTTC | CASSIEGQAGRYTF | TRBV19 | TRBD1 | TRBJ1-2 | -
TGTGCCAGCAGTCGAACAGGGGAAAACACTGAAGCTTTCTTT | CASSRTGENTEAFF | TRBV27 | TRBD1 | TRBJ1-1 | -
TGTGCCAGCAGCTCCGGGACTAGCGGAATTCAGTACTTC | CASSSGTSGIQYF | TRBV13 | TRBD2 | TRBJ2-4 | -
TGCGCCAGCAGCCAAGCGCTAGGTGCGTTCTACGAGCAGTACTTC | CASSQALGAFYEQYF | TRBV4-1 | - | TRBJ2-7 | once
TGTGCCAGCAGCCCCTCCCCAACAGGGGGCTACACCTTC | CASSPSPTGGYTF | TRBV5-6 | - | TRBJ1-2 | -
TGTGCCAGCAGCCCCCGAGGGTCCAGCATCAATGAGCAGTTCTTC | CASSPRGSSINEQFF | TRBV7-9 | - | TRBJ2-1 | -
TGTGCCAGTAAGCAGGGGGTACTTAATTCACCCCTCCACTTT | CASKQGVLNSPLHF | TRBV19 | TRBD1 | TRBJ1-6 | -
TGTGCCAGCAGCTCATTACAGGGGGGAGACACCATATATTTT | CASSSLQGGDTIYF | TRBV7-8 | TRBD1 | TRBJ1-3 | -
TGTGCCAGCAGCCAACTAGCGGGAGTTGCAGATACGCAGTATTTT | CASSQLAGVADTQYF | TRBV25-1 | TRBD2 | TRBJ2-3 | -
TGCGCCAGCAGCCAAGGGCGAGCGGGGGGGCGTCGCAATGAGCAGTTCTTC | CASSQGRAGGRRNEQFF | TRBV4-1 | TRBD2 | TRBJ2-1 | -
TGTGCCAGCGGGTTGGAGCCAGAGACCCAGTACTTC | CASGLEPETQYF | TRBV11-2 | - | TRBJ2-5 | -
TGTGCCAGCAGCTTCCGACAGGGCCACACTGAAGCTTTCTTT | CASSFRQGHTEAFF | TRBV7-9 | TRBD1 | TRBJ1-1 | -
TGCGCCAGCAGTGACCGGGGACAAGAGACCCAGTACTTC | CASSDRGQETQYF | TRBV10-2 | - | TRBJ2-5 | -
TGTGCCAGCAGTTTTCGGGTACAGGGAGGGAGTAATGAAAAACTGTTTTTT | CASSFRVQGGSNEKLFF | TRBV27 | - | TRBJ1-4 | -
TGCGCCAGCAGCCCAGGGGACTATGGCTACACCTTC | CASSPGDYGYTF | TRBV5-1 | - | TRBJ1-2 | -
TGTGCCAGCAGCTTAATCCGGGACCCGGCGGGACTGTACTTC | CASSLIRDPAGLYF | TRBV5-4 | - | TRBJ2-7 | -
TGTGCCAGCAGCTTAGGGCCAGGTTCCAATTCACCCCTCCACTTT | CASSLGPGSNSPLHF | TRBV7-9 | - | TRBJ1-6 | few
TGTGCCAGCAGTGAATTAGGCGGGCCGGACGAGCAGTACTTC | CASSELGGPDEQYF | TRBV25-1 | - | TRBJ2-7 | -
TGTGCCAGCAGTTTGTTTGGGACAAGAAATGGCTACACCTTC | CASSLFGTRNGYTF | TRBV27 | - | TRBJ1-2 | -
TGTGCCAGCAGCTTAGCCGGGTATAACACCGGGGAGCTGTTTTTT | CASSLAGYNTGELFF | TRBV7-8 | - | TRBJ2-2 | -
TGTGCCAGCAGCTCGACCGTTCAGGGGGATGAGCAGTTCTTC | CASSSTVQGDEQFF | TRBV5-6 | TRBD1 | TRBJ2-1 | once
TGTGCCAGCAGCCCCGAACCTGCTAGCGGTGGGTACAATGAGCAGTTCTTC | CASSPEPASGGYNEQFF | TRBV5-4 | TRBD2 | TRBJ2-1 | -
TGCGCCAGCATATCCGGGACAGAGGGCGATGAGCAGTTCTTC | CASISGTEGDEQFF | TRBV23-1 | TRBD1 | TRBJ2-1 | -
TGTGCCAGCTCACCTCTAAGCGTAGCCGGGTACAATGAGCAGTTCTTC | CASSPLSVAGYNEQFF | TRBV18 | - | TRBJ2-1 | -
TGTGCCAGCAGCGGACAGATGAACACTGAAGCTTTCTTT | CASSGQMNTEAFF | TRBV14 | - | TRBJ1-1 | few
TGTGCCAGCAGAAGAGGGAACACTGAAGCTTTCTTT | CASRRGNTEAFF | TRBV28 | - | TRBJ1-1 | -
TGTGCCAGCAGCTCCTTGACAGGGGGGGACACCATATATTTT | CASSSLTGGDTIYF | TRBV7-8 | TRBD1 | TRBJ1-3 | -
TGTGCCAGCAGCGCGGACAGGGGACTCACCGGGGAGCTGTTTTTT | CASSADRGLTGELFF | TRBV5-4 | TRBD1 | TRBJ2-2 | once
TGTGCCAGCAGTTACTCATCGGGGGGCTACAATGAGCAGTTCTTC | CASSYSSGGYNEQFF | TRBV6-5 | TRBD2 | TRBJ2-1 | -
TGTGCCAGCAGTGCCCCGCGGGAGAGCCAGTTCTTC | CASSAPRESQFF | TRBV25-1 | TRBD2 | TRBJ2-1 | -
TGTGCCAGCACCGCGGAAACCTACGAGCAGTACTTC | CASTAETYEQYF | TRBV28 | - | TRBJ2-7 | -
TGTGCCAGCAGCCCAGGGGGCACAACAAACGAGCAGTACTTC | CASSPGGTTNEQYF | TRBV11-3 | TRBD1 | TRBJ2-7 | -
TGTGCGTCCCGGACAGGGAACACCGGGGAGCTGTTTTTT | CASRTGNTGELFF | TRBV2 | TRBD1 | TRBJ2-2 | -
TGTGCCAGCAGCTTGGGGGGGGGCACAGATACGCAGTATTTT | CASSLGGGTDTQYF | TRBV6-4 | TRBD2 | TRBJ2-3 | once
TGTGCCAGCAGCTCGGGACAGAGCTTTCAAGAGACCCAGTACTTC | CASSSGQSFQETQYF | TRBV7-9 | TRBD1 | TRBJ2-5 | -
TGTGCCAGCAGTTCGCGACAGGGGGCGAACGGCTACACCTTC | CASSSRQGANGYTF | TRBV27 | TRBD1 | TRBJ1-2 | -